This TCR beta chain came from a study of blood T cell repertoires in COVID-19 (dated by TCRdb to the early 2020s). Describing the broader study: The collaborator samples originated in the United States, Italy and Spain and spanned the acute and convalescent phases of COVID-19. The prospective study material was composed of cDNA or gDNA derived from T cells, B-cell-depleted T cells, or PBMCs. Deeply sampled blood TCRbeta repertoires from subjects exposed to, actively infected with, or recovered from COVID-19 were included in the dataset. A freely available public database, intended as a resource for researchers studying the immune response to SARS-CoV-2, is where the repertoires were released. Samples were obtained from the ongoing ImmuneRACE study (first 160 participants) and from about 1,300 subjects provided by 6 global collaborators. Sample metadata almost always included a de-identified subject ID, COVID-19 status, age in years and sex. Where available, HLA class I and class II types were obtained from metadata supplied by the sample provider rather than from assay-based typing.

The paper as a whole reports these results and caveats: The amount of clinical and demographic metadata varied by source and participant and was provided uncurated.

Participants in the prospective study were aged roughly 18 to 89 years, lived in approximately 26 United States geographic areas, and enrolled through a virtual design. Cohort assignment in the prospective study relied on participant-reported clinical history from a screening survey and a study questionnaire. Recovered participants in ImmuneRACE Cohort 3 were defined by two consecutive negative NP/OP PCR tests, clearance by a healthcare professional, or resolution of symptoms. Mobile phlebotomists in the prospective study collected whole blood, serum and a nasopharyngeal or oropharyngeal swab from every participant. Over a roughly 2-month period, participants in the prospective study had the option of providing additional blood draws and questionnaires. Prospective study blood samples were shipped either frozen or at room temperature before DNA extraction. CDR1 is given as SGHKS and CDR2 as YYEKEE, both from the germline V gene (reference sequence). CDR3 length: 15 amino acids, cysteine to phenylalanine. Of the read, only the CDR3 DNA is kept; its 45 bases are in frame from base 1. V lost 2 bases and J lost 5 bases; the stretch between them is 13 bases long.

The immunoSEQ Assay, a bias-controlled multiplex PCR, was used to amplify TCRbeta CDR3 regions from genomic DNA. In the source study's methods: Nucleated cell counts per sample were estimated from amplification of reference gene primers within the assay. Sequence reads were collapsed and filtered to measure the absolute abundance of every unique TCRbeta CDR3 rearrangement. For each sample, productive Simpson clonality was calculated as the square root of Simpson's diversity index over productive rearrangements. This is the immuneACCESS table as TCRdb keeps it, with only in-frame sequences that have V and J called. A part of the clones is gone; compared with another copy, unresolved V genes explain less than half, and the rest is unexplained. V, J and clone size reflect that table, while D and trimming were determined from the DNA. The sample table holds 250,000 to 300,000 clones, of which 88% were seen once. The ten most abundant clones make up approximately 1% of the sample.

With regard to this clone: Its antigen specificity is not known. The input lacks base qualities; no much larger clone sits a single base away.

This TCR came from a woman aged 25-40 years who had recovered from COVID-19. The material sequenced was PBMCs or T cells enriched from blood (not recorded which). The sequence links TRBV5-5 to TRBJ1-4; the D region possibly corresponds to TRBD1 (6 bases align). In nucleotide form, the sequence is TGTGCCAGCAGCTTCCTACAGGGTAACAATGAAAAACTGTTTTTT. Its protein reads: CASSFLQGNNEKLFF.